This T cell receptor beta chain came from a study of T-cell memory formation after mild COVID-19. MiXCR, applied by TCRdb to the 5' RACE reads, yields one record per CDR3 protein. This table holds about 280,000 distinct CDR3 sequences, over 7% found once. Per the germline V gene, CDR1 is SEHNR and CDR2 is FQNEAQ (reference sequence). This CDR3 has 15 residues. V was pared by 1 base and J by 3 bases, with 12 bases between. This clonotype occurred many times. The chain employs TRBV7-9 and TRBJ2-5; weak D call: TRBD1 (6 bases). The sample comprised PBMCs or a T cell subset sorted from them (not recorded which). This clonotype originated in a man younger than 35 who had mild COVID-19 (a few samples of this study predate the infection). Cell type and time point are not known. The CDR3 region has the DNA TGTGCCAGCAGCTTAGGACAGGACCTTGAAGAGACCCAGTACTTC. Translating gives CASSLGQDLEETQYF.